The sample holds a few counts of the clone carrying this T cell receptor beta chain. Primers included in the PCR were 60 Vbeta and 13 Jbeta primers. Sequenced by immunoSEQ multiplex PCR; TCRdb stores in-frame clones only, minus some. Of some 110,000 clones listed, about 13% are singletons. The data originate from a study of cytomegalovirus exposure and HLA in healthy donors. The CDR3 totals 14 residues. V gave up 6 bases and J gave up 5 bases; unmatched junction bases: 5. CDR1 and CDR2 from the germline V gene are SNHLY and FYNNEI. The sequencing input was PBMCs. The TCR originated in a man in his forties in good health and CMV-seropositive. This chain joins TRBV2 and TRBJ2-1; 9 bases line up with TRBD1. The CDR3 here is CASRGTGYDNEQFF. CDR3 nucleotide sequence: TGTGCCAGCAGGGGGACAGGGTATGACAATGAGCAGTTCTTC.